This entry concerns a single T cell receptor beta chain. Its matching antigen is unknown. These data belong to a study of OX40 agonist ivuxolimab in advanced cancers. General study findings and limits: Low clonal expansion, among the lowest seen, marked partial responders at 0.1-3.0 mg/kg. Low normalized T-cell clonal expansion also characterized some of the nonresponders.

This CDR3 spans 12 amino acids. The germline V gene has CDR1 SQVTM and CDR2 ANQGSEA. V dropped 7 bases and J dropped 11 bases, with 20 bases sitting between them. Only in-frame clones appear in the TCRdb table, and some are missing; sequencing was by immunoSEQ multiplex PCR. The sample has under 40,000 clones; more than 70% are singletons. V usage is TRBV29-1 and J usage is TRBJ2-5, with TRBD1 as a possible D gene (6 bases). The material sequenced was CD4+ or CD8+ T cells sorted from blood, taken in a trial of the OX40 agonist ivuxolimab. The receptor was isolated from an adult with an advanced solid tumor such as melanoma, head and neck, liver or kidney cancer. Written as DNA, the CDR3 is TGCAGCGCCGGAGGACAGTACAGTGAGCAGTACTTC. Amino acids: CSAGGQYSEQYF. The whole variable domain, remainder taken from reference TRBV29-1 and TRBJ2-5, is SAVISQKPSRDICQRGTSLTIQCQVDSQVTMMFWYRQQPGQSLTLIATANQGSEATYESGFVIDKFPISRPNLTFSTLTVSNMSPEDSSIYLCSAGGQYSEQYFGPGTRLLVL.